This TCR beta chain was obtained from a study of T cells after yellow fever vaccination. About the study: The fractions with low cell numbers were processed using SMART-Seq v4 Ultra Low Input.

This clonotype was found a few times. Via MiXCR, TCRdb re-called the 5' RACE reads, giving one row per CDR3 protein. The profile covers 250,000 to 300,000 distinct CDR3 sequences, with about 5.2% appearing a single time and around 3.3% taken by the ten largest. Germline loops: CDR1 PRHDT, CDR2 FYEKMQ (reference sequence). The CDR3 is made up of 16 amino acids. Trimming cost V 4 bases and J 7 bases; bases outside gene matches: 10. The sequence was obtained from a man between 18 and 35 years old who received the YFV17D yellow fever vaccine. Sequencing was performed on CD4+ T cells sorted from PBMCs, taken on the day of the yellow fever booster vaccination. The rearrangement uses TRBV13 and TRBJ2-1, with 10 bases lining up with TRBD2. CDR3 sequence reads: CASSSYRLAGRNEQFF. The DNA for the CDR3 is TGTGCCAGCAGCTCCTACCGACTAGCGGGCCGTAATGAGCAGTTCTTC.